These 22 T cell receptor beta chains were sequenced from one sample in a study of lymphopenia after photon versus proton radiotherapy. Libraries were prepared by immunoSEQ multiplex PCR; TCRdb keeps only in-frame clonotypes and omits some of them. Among around 53,000 clones listed, approximately 82% were seen once. Material: peripheral blood, obtained from a patient treated with photon-based radiotherapy. These receptors were obtained from a man between 50 and 59 years old with gastric cancer.

This chain links TRBV7-8 with TRBJ2-3; no reliable D call. The V end was cut by 3 bases, the J end by 5 bases, with 6 bases between. CDR1 is SGHVS and CDR2 is FQNEAQ in the germline V gene. This CDR3 is 12 amino acids long. The CDR3 spells CASSFTLDTQYF. The CDR3 DNA is TGTGCCAGCAGCTTTACCCTAGATACGCAGTATTTT. Full variable domain (remainder filled in from reference TRBV7-8 and TRBJ2-3): GAGVSQSPRYKVAKRGQDVALRCDPISGHVSLFWYQQALGQGPEFLTYFQNEAQLDKSGLPSDRFFAERPEGSVSTLKIQRTQQEDSAVYLCASSFTLDTQYFGPGTRLTVL.

The chain carries TRBV4-2 and TRBJ1-4, with D uncertain. Per germline, CDR1 LGHNA and CDR2 YNFKEQ. This CDR3 comprises 15 residues. Trimming shortened V by 1 base and J by 5 bases, and 11 bases separated the two germline ends. CDR3 loop: CASSQGVRQNEKLFF. CDR3 bases: TGTGCCAGCAGCCAAGGGGTCCGACAAAATGAAAAACTGTTTTTT.

The chain joins TRBV7-7 to TRBJ2-2; TRBD1 aligns across 10 bases. The junction had 12 bases not matched to a gene; V was cut back by 5 bases and J by 6 bases. The length of the CDR3 is 17 residues. Germline-derived CDR1 and CDR2 are SSHAT and FNYEAQ (reference sequence). Here the CDR3 reads CASSAYSWTGGSGELFF. CDR3 coding DNA: TGTGCCAGCAGCGCTTACTCCTGGACAGGGGGATCCGGGGAGCTGTTTTTT.

The chain joins TRBV27 to TRBJ1-1; 8 bases fit TRBD1. Looked up from germline, CDR1 is MNHEY and CDR2 is SMNVEV (reference sequence). The ends lost 6 bases at V and 6 bases at J; junction bases unmatched: 3. CDR3 size: 12 residues. The CDR3 nucleotides read TGTGCCAGCAGAAGGACAGGGTCTGAAGCTTTCTTT. As protein: CASRRTGSEAFF.

The chain joins TRBV5-1 to TRBJ2-3; 9 bases line up with TRBD1. The V gene's germline CDR1 is SGHRS and CDR2 YFSETQ. The CDR3 is made up of 15 amino acids. Losses at the gene ends were 7 bases for V and 2 bases for J; bases not matched to a gene: 8. For the CDR3, the DNA is TGCGCCAGCCGACCGGGACAGGGAACCACAGATACGCAGTATTTT. Its protein product is CASRPGQGTTDTQYF. Together with reference TRBV5-1 and TRBJ2-3, the CDR3 gives the full variable domain: KAGVTQTPRYLIKTRGQQVTLSCSPISGHRSVSWYQQTPGQGLQFLFEYFSETQRNKGNFPGRFSGRQFSNSRSEMNVSTLELGDSALYLCASRPGQGTTDTQYFGPGTRLTVL.

The chain combines TRBV19 with TRBJ1-2, with D possibly matching TRBD1 (5 bases). V lost 2 bases and J 1 base, leaving 17 bases between the germline ends. Germline V lookup: CDR1 LNHDA, CDR2 SQIVND (reference sequence). The CDR3 runs 17 residues. CDR3 residues: CASSISRGADINYGYTF. DNA of the CDR3: TGTGCCAGTAGTATAAGCAGAGGGGCCGACATTAACTATGGCTACACCTTC.

The chain is built from TRBV5-1 and TRBJ2-2; a possible D gene is TRBD2 (5 bases). The CDR3 runs 15 residues. Trimming shortened V by 1 base and J by 3 bases, and 10 bases separated the two germline ends. Looked up from germline, CDR1 is SGHRS and CDR2 is YFSETQ. CDR3 sequence: CASSLKAAYTGELFF. The DNA of the CDR3 is TGCGCCAGCAGCTTGAAAGCGGCATACACCGGGGAGCTGTTTTTT.

The CDR3 nucleotides read TGTGCCAGCAGCCCCCAGCTAGCGGGAGAGACCCAGTACTTC. Its protein product is CASSPQLAGETQYF. The chain links TRBV7-2 to TRBJ2-5; 8 bases map to TRBD2. Germline CDR1 is SGHTA and CDR2 is FQGNSA. This CDR3 is built from 14 residues. V shed 5 bases and J 4 bases; nucleotides not matched to a gene: 6.

The chain links TRBV28 to TRBJ1-4; D not resolved. Looked up from germline, CDR1 is MDHEN and CDR2 is SYDVKM. The CDR3 extends over 15 amino acids. Trimming pared 6 bases from V and 3 bases from J, leaving 14 bases between. The CDR3 here is CASSPPPAANEKLFF. CDR3 bases: TGTGCCAGCAGCCCCCCCCCAGCGGCTAATGAAAAACTGTTTTTT.

In this sample, this clone turned up once. This chain uses TRBV2 with TRBJ2-3; D is perhaps TRBD1 (6 bases). V was trimmed by 7 bases and J by 8 bases, leaving 10 bases between them. Germline lookup yields CDR1 SNHLY and CDR2 FYNNEI. The CDR3 loop spans 11 amino acids. CDR3 coding DNA: TGTGCCAGCAACAGGGATGGTACGCAGTATTTT. It yields the protein CASNRDGTQYF.

V gene TRBV2 combines with J gene TRBJ2-7, with TRBD2 matching over 9 bases. J was trimmed by 3 bases and V by 4 bases; bases with no gene match: 10. This CDR3 has 16 residues. The germline gives CDR1 SNHLY, CDR2 FYNNEI. For the CDR3, the DNA is TGTGCCAGCAGTGTGTTGCGGGAGGGCCTCAACTACGAGCAGTACTTC. Protein product: CASSVLREGLNYEQYF.

The rearrangement joins TRBV19 to TRBJ2-2; TRBD1 might be the D (6 bases). Germline V lookup: CDR1 LNHDA, CDR2 SQIVND (reference sequence). The germline V and J ends were trimmed by 3 bases and 2 bases, with 19 bases remaining between them. The CDR3 is made up of 18 amino acids. The CDR3 loop is CASSMLGGIPINTGELFF. Written as DNA, the CDR3 is TGTGCCAGTAGTATGTTAGGGGGTATCCCCATCAACACCGGGGAGCTGTTTTTT. Supplemented by reference TRBV19 and TRBJ2-2, the full variable domain reads DGGITQSPKYLFRKEGQNVTLSCEQNLNHDAMYWYRQDPGQGLRLIYYSQIVNDFQKGDIAEGYSVSREKKESFPLTVTSAQKNPTAFYLCASSMLGGIPINTGELFFGEGSRLTVL.

The genes are TRBV28 and TRBJ1-5; a weak D match, TRBD1 (5 bases). V gave up 1 base and J gave up 9 bases, with 13 bases separating them. Germline CDR1 reads MDHEN; CDR2 reads SYDVKM. This CDR3 is built from 14 residues. CDR3 nucleotide sequence: TGTGCCAGCAGTTTATCGGGGCCACTTCGGCCCCAGCATTTT. Translating gives CASSLSGPLRPQHF. Drawing the rest from reference TRBV28 and TRBJ1-5, the complete variable domain is DVKVTQSSRYLVKRTGEKVFLECVQDMDHENMFWYRQDPGLGLRLIYFSYDVKMKEKGDIPEGYSVSREKKERFSLILESASTNQTSMYLCASSLSGPLRPQHFGDGTRLSIL.

This clone appeared a few times. This chain joins TRBV7-9 and TRBJ1-3; D is unclear. The germline V gene encodes CDR1 SEHNR and CDR2 FQNEAQ (reference sequence). This CDR3 contains 12 residues. V gave up 2 bases and J gave up 4 bases, with 3 bases separating them. The CDR3 nucleotides read TGTGCCAGCAGCTTAAACGGAAACACCATATATTTT. Protein product: CASSLNGNTIYF.

This chain links TRBV18 with TRBJ2-7; D remains unclear. The germline V gene encodes CDR1 KGHSH and CDR2 LQKENI. V lost 3 bases to trimming and J lost 5 bases, with 14 bases between them. CDR3 length equals 14 residues. The CDR3 sequence is CASSPPARSDEQYF. The CDR3 DNA follows: TGTGCCAGCTCACCCCCAGCGAGGAGTGACGAGCAGTACTTC.

The V call is TRBV27, the J call TRBJ2-3; D is possibly TRBD2 (6 bases). This CDR3 is built from 15 residues. The V end was cut by 0 bases, the J end by 5 bases, with 12 bases between. CDR1 is MNHEY, CDR2 SMNVEV, per germline (reference sequence). CDR3 loop: CASSLSKAEGDTQYF. The CDR3 DNA reads as TGTGCCAGCAGTTTATCTAAAGCGGAGGGAGATACGCAGTATTTT.

This chain uses TRBV27 with TRBJ1-3; D is unclear. CDR1 is MNHEY and CDR2 is SMNVEV in the germline V gene (reference sequence). The V end was cut by 0 bases, the J end by 1 base, with 1 base between. The CDR3 totals 13 residues. The CDR3 DNA follows: TGTGCCAGCAGTTTATCGTCTGGAAACACCATATATTTT. It encodes CASSLSSGNTIYF.

The chain employs TRBV4-1 and TRBJ2-3; 10 nucleotides align to TRBD2. The junction had 20 bases not matched to a gene; V was cut back by 0 bases and J by 5 bases. In germline, CDR1 is MGHRA, CDR2 YSYEKL. This CDR3 is built from 21 residues. The CDR3 DNA reads TGCGCCAGCAGCCAAGATCCCCAGGGGGCGTCTAGCGGGAGTAGGTTAGATACGCAGTATTTT. Encoded protein: CASSQDPQGASSGSRLDTQYF.

The chain carries TRBV5-5 and TRBJ2-3, with TRBD2 matching over 11 bases. Germline V gives CDR1 SGHKS, CDR2 YYEKEE (reference sequence). The J segment lost 6 bases and the V segment lost 7 bases, leaving 10 bases of the junction unmatched. This CDR3 comprises 15 residues. The CDR3 nucleotides are TGTGCCAGCCACTTGAGTAGCGGGAGGGCGGATACGCAGTATTTT. Translation gives CASHLSSGRADTQYF.

The CDR3 DNA is TGCAGCGCACTAGACAGGGGGCGGAACACTGAAGCTTTCTTT. It is translated as CSALDRGRNTEAFF. The chain carries TRBV29-1 and TRBJ1-1; 10 bases line up with TRBD1. V was pared by 7 bases and J by 1 base, with 6 bases of the junction left unmatched. Germline-derived CDR1 and CDR2 are SQVTM and ANQGSEA. This CDR3 region has 14 residues. The variable domain in full, with the rest retrieved from reference TRBV29-1 and TRBJ1-1, is SAVISQKPSRDICQRGTSLTIQCQVDSQVTMMFWYRQQPGQSLTLIATANQGSEATYESGFVIDKFPISRPNLTFSTLTVSNMSPEDSSIYLCSALDRGRNTEAFFGQGTRLTVV.

This chain links TRBV6-5 with TRBJ1-2; a possible D gene is TRBD1 (6 bases). The CDR3 covers 16 residues. Trimming removed 0 bases from V and 3 bases from J, with 14 bases in between. CDR1 and CDR2 from the germline V gene are MNHEY and SVGAGI. The CDR3 spells CASSYSPRTAHYGYTF. Here the CDR3 DNA reads TGTGCCAGCAGTTACTCACCCCGGACAGCTCACTATGGCTACACCTTC.

This clone appeared a single time. V usage is TRBV30 and J usage is TRBJ2-2; 8 positions agree with TRBD2. The CDR3 runs 14 residues. V was clipped by 2 bases and J by 11 bases; unmatched bases: 10. Germline CDR1 and CDR2: GTSNPN and SVGIG (reference sequence). CDR3 nucleotide sequence: TGTGCCTGGAGTCCCGGACTAGCCCCGACCGAGCTGTTTTTT. This encodes CAWSPGLAPTELFF.